This is a list of T cell receptor beta chains from one sample in a study of blood T cell repertoires in COVID-19. Generated by immunoSEQ multiplex PCR, the TCRdb table keeps only in-frame clones and is missing some. The data show 150,000 to 200,000 clones, 65% to 85% seen once. The specimen sequenced was peripheral blood. The receptors derive from a man aged 55 to 70 with active or convalescent COVID-19. Each CDR3 is given with its conserved first and last residue. A D gene is named only where the DNA matches it firmly.

>TRBJ2-5|TRBD2|TRBV19
CASSINPQGGETQYF
>TRBJ2-1|TRBD2|TRBV3-1/TRBV3-2
CASSQDGGGTLGYNEQFF
>TRBJ2-5|NA|TRBV27
CASSLMRGGETQYF
>TRBJ2-7|NA|TRBV5-1
CASSQTRGRREQYF
>TRBJ1-5|NA|TRBV19
CASSRAGGNQPQHF
>TRBJ1-3|TRBD1|TRBV28
CASSSPGQGGGNTIYF
>TRBJ2-7|NA|TRBV14
CASSFRRGRYYEQYF
>TRBJ1-1|NA|TRBV9
CASTPGPQEARTEAFF
>TRBJ1-2|TRBD1|TRBV11-2
CASSLTGGASYGYTF
>TRBJ2-2|NA|TRBV28
CASSLSAGVLPSGELFF
>TRBJ2-1|TRBD1|TRBV7-8
CASSVTGYNEQFF
>TRBJ2-7|NA|TRBV6-2/TRBV6-3
CASSYSGGRYEQYF
>TRBJ2-1|TRBD2|TRBV28
CASSLRLAGVNEQFF
>TRBJ2-7|TRBD2|TRBV9
CASSVGLAGYEQYF
>TRBJ2-7|NA|TRBV28
CASSPRQYEQYF
>TRBJ2-1|NA|TRBV6-2/TRBV6-3
CASSDKQYNEQFF
>TRBJ1-2|TRBD1|TRBV28
CASKGTGGGNYGYTF
>TRBJ2-7|TRBD2|TRBV3-1/TRBV3-2
CASSPRLAGEYEQYF
>TRBJ1-5|NA|TRBV7-8
CASSLTENQPQHF
>TRBJ1-3|NA|TRBV7-3
CASSPDGSSGNTIYF
>TRBJ2-1|TRBD2|TRBV6-5
CASSPGLAVYNEQFF
>TRBJ1-5|NA|TRBV21-1
CASSKRRQHNQPQHF
>TRBJ2-1|TRBD2|TRBV4-3
CASSQVSGAYNEQFF
>TRBJ2-3|TRBD2|TRBV7-9
CASTLGLAGATDTQYF
>TRBJ2-1|TRBD2|TRBV29-1
CSVWLRESDNEQFF
>TRBJ2-3|TRBD1|TRBV28
CASSLPTGSADTQYF
>TRBJ1-2|NA|TRBV4-3
CASSQGVGGGWGYTF
>TRBJ2-6|TRBD2|TRBV5-6
CASRRAGGAGANVLTF
>TRBJ1-1|NA|TRBV3-1/TRBV3-2
CASSPPPSGESFF
>TRBJ2-3|TRBD1|TRBV12-5
CASGLGDDRAGDTQYF
>TRBJ2-1|TRBD1|TRBV29-1
CSVDQSGTGFHNEQFF
>TRBJ2-3|TRBD1|TRBV5-6
CASSFGTGHTDTQYF
>TRBJ1-1|TRBD1|TRBV6-6
CASSRGGTGNMNTEAFF
>TRBJ2-1|TRBD2|TRBV7-9
CASSFSSGSPNEQFF
>TRBJ1-5|NA|TRBV19
CATKLLGEGHNQPQHF
>TRBJ2-7|TRBD2|TRBV7-9
CASSSASGSFLEQYF
>TRBJ1-1|NA|TRBV4-3
CASSQVENTEAFF
>TRBJ2-1|NA|TRBV5-4
CASSRLENEQFF
>TRBJ1-3|NA|TRBV28
CASLRGGGAGNTIYF
>TRBJ2-7|NA|TRBV9
CASGGTGQYEQYF
>TRBJ1-3|TRBD1|TRBV5-1
CASSPGTRGDLSGNTIYF
>TRBJ1-5|NA|TRBV4-1
CASSQVGVGWSNQPQHF
>TRBJ1-5|NA|TRBV4-2
CASSPAGDSNQPQHF
>TRBJ2-1|NA|TRBV5-1
CASSPSPGSYNEQFF
>TRBJ1-2|NA|TRBV10-3
CAISEGVRRSVGYTF
>TRBJ2-7|TRBD2|TRBV7-8
CASSLVSGSEYEQYF
>TRBJ2-7|TRBD2|TRBV19
CASRYRLAGGYEQYF
>TRBJ1-4|NA|TRBV7-2
CASSSRRGNEKLFF
>TRBJ1-2|NA|TRBV15
CATSRDINYGYTF
>TRBJ1-4|TRBD1|TRBV10-3
CAISDDRGRKEKLFF
>TRBJ2-7|NA|TRBV4-2
CASSQAAGDTYEQYF
>TRBJ2-3|NA|TRBV25-1
CASTDTTTADTQYF
>TRBJ1-6|NA|TRBV11-2
CASSLTAAPYNSPLHF
>TRBJ1-2|TRBD1|TRBV12-5
CASGLPGQYYGYTF
>TRBJ2-7|NA|TRBV21-1
CASSIDRGGRCGEQYF
>TRBJ1-2|TRBD1|TRBV27
CASRYISGTGFNYGYTF
>TRBJ1-4|NA|TRBV28
CASSQGQTAHFF
>TRBJ2-7|NA|TRBV19
CASRQGYEQYF
>TRBJ1-2|TRBD1|TRBV4-2
CASSPRTGTSNGYTF